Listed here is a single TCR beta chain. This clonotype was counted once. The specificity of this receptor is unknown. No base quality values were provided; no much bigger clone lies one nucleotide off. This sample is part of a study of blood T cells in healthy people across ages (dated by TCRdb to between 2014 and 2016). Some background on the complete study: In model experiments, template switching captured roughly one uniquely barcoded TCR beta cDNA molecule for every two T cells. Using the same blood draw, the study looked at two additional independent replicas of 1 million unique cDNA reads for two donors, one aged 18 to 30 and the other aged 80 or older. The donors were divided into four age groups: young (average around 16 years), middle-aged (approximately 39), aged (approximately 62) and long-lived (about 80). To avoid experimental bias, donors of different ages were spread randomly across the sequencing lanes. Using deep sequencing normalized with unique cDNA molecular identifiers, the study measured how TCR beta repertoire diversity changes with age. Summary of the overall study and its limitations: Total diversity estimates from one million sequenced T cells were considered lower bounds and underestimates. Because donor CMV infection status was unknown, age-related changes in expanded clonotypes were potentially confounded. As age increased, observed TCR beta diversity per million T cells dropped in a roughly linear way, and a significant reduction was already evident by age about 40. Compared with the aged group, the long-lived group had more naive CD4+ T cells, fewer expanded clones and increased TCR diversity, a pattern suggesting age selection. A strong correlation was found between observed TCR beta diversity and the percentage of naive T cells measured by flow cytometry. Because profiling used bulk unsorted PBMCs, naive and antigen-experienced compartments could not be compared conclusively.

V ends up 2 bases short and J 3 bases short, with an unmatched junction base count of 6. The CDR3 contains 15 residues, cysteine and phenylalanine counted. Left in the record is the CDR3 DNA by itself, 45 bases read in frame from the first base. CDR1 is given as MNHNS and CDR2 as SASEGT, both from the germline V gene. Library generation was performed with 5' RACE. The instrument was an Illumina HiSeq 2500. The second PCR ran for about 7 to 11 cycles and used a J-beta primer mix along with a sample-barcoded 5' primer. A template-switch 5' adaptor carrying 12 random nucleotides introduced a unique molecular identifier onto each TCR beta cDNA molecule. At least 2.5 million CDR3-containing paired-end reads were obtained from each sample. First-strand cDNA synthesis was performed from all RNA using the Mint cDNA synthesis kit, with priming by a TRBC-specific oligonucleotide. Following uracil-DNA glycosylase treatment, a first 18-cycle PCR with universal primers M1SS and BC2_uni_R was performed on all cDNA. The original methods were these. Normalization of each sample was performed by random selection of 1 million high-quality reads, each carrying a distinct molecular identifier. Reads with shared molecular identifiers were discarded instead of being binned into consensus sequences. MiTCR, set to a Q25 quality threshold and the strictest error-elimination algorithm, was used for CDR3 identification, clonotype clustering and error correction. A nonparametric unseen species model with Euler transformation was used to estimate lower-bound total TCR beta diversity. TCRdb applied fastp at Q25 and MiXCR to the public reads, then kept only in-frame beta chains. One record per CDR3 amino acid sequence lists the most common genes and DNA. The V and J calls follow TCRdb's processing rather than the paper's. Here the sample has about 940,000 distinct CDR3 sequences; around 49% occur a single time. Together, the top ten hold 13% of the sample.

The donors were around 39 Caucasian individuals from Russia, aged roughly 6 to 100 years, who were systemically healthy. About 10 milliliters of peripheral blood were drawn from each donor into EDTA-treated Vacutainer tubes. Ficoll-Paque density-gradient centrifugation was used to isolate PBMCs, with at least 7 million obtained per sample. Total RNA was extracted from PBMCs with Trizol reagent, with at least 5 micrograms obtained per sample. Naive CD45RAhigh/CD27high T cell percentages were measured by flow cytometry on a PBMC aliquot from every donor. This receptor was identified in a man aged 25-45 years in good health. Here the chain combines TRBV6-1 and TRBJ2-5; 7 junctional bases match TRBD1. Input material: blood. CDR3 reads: CASSEMSGGKETQYF. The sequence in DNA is TGTGCCAGCAGTGAAATGTCAGGGGGAAAAGAGACCCAGTACTTC.